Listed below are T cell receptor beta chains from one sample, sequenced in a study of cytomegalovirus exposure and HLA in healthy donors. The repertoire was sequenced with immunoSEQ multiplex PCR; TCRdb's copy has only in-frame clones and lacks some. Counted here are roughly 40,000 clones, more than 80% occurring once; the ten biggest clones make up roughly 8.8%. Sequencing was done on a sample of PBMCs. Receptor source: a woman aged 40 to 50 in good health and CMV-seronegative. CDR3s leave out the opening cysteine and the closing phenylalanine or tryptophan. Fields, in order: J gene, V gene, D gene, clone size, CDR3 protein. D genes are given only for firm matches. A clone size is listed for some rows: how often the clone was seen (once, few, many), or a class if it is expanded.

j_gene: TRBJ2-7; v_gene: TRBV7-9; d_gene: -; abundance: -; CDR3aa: ASSLATSGYEQY
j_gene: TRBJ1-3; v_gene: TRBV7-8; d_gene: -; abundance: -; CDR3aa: ASSSGDRVSGNTIY
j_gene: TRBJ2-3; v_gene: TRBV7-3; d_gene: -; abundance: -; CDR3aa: ASSAGSTDTQY
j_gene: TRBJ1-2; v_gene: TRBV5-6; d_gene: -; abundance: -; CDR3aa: ASSLRGTNYGYT
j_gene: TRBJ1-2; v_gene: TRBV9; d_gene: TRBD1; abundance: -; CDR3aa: ASSPVGGQGSYGYT
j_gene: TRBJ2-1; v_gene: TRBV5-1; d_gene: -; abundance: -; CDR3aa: ASCRDVPNSYNEQF
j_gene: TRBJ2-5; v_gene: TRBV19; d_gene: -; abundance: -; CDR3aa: ASSISSRGAGETQY
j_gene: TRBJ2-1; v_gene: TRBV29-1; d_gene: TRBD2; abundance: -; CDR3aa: SVEGGARNEQF
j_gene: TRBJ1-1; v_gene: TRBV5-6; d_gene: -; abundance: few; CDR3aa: ASSFIPGSREGTEAF
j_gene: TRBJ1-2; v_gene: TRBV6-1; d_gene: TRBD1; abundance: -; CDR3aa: ASSVEGQGSNGYT
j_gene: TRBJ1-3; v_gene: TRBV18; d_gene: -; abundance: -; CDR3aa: ASSSAGNTIY
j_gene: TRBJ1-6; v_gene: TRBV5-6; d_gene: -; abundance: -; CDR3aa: ASSWETGFNSPLH
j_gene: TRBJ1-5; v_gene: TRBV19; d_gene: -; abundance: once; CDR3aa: ASSITRDQPQH
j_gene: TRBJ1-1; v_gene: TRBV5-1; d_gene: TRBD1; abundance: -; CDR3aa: ASSTRTGLANTEAF
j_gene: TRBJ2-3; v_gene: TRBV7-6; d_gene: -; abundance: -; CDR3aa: ASSLVAIATDTQY
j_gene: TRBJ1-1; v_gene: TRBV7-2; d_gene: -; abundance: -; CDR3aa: ASSSRTTAMNTEAF
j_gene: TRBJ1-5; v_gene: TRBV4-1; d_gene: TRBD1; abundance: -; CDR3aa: ASSQEYRGDQPQH
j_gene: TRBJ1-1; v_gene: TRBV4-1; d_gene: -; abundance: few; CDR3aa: ASSQADMGIVWTEAF
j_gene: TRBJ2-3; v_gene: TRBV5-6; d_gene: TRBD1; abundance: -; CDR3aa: ASSLGQGLDTQY
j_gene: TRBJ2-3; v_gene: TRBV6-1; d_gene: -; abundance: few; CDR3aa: ASSEGFRVVREADTQY
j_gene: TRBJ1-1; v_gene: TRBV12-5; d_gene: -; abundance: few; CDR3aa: ASGLRQDTEAF
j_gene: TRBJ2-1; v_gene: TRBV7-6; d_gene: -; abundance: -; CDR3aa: ASSVGTGRHNEQF
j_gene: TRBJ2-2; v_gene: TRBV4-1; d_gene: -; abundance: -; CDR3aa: ASSQGSSNTGELF
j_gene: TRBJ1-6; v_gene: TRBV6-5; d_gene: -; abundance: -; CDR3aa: ASSFTVLTPLH
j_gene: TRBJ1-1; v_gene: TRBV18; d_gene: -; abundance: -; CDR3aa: ASSPLGRQEVKTF
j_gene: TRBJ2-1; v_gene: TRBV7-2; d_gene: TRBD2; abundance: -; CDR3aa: ASSLSGGSYNEQF
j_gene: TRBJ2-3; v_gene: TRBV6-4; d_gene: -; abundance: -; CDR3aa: ASSERSGRGTDTQY
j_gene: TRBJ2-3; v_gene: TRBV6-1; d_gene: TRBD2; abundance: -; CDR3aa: ASSEKVAGGLDTQY
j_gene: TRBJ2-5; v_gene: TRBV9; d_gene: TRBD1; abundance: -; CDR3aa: ASSVGTGRGETQY
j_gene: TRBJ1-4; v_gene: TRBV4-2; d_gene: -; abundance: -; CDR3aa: ASSFRTTNEKLF
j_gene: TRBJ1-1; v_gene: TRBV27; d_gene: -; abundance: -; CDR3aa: ASSLYHQGPTEAF
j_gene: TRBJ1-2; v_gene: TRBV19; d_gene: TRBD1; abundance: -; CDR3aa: ARPYGQGKADGYT
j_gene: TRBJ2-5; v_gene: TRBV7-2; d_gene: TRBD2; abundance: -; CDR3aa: ASSRLLSGTQETQY
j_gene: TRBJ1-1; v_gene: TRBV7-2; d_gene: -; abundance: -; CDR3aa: ASSLKGTGNTEAF
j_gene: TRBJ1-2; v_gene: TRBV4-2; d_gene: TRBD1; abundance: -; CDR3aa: ASSYRTGEDGYT
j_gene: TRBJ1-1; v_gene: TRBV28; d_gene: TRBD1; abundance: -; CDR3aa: ASSFGDRTFPEAF
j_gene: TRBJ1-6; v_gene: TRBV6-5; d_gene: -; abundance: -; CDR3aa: ASGISTGYNSPLH
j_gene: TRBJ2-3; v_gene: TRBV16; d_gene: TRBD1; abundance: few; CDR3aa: ASSLQGAGTDTQY
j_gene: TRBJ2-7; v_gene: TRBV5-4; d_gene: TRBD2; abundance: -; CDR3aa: ASSAHGTRNEQY
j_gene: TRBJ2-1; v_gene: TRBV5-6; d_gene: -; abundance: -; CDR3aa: ASSQTQSNEQF
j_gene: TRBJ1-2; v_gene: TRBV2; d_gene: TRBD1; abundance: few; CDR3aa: ASSLQGALTHGYT
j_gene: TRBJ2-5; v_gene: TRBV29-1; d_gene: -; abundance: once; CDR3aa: SIRQTQETQY
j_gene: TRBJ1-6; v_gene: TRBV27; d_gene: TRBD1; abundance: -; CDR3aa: ASSFGTGNSPLH
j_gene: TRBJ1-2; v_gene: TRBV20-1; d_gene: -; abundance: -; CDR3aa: SANSYGYT
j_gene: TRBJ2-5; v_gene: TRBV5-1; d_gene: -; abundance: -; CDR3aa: ASSLLGQETQY
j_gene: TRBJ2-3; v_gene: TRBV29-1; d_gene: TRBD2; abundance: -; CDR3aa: SVGPSGGGTDTQY
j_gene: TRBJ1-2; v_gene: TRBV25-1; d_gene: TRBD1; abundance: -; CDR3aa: ASSGDRGRYGYT
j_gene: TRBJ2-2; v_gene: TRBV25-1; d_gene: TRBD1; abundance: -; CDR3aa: ASRGQTNTGELF
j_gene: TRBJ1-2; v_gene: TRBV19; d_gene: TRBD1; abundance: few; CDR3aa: ASSPGQGGYGYT
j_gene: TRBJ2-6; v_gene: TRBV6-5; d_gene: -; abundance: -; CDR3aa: ASRRTAGANVLT
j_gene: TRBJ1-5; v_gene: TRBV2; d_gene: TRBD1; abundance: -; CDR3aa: ASSEEGAAQPQH
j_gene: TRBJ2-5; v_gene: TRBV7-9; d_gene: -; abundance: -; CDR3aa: ASSGFGDIVETQY
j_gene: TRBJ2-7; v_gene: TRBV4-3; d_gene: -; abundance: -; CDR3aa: ASSQDWGRKGEQY
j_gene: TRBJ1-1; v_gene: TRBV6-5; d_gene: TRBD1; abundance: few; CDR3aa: ASRRDRGEAF
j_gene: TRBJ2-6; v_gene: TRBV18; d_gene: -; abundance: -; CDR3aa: ASSPQGSGANVLT
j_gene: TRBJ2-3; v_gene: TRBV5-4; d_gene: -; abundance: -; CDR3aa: ASSGARGGAYTDTQY
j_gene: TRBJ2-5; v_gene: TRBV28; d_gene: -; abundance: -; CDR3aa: ASSTRQEETQY
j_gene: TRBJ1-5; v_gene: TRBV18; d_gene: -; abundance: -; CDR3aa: ASSTGNNQPQH
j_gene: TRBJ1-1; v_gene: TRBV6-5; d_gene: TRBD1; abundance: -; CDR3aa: ASSPPTGVKTEAF